One and the same sample provided the 24 T cell receptor beta chains below, sequenced in a study of shared clonotypes between healthy human individuals (dated by TCRdb to the early 2020s). The receptor library was made with the immunoSEQ multiplex PCR assay. The source is immuneACCESS, and TCRdb retained only in-frame sequences with V and J called. Part of the clones is not carried over; for the studies checked, unresolved V genes explain less than half of this, and the remainder is unexplained. The sample records about 1,500,000 clones, over 95% of which are singletons. The biggest ten clones account for approximately 1.1% of the sample. Sequencing input: naive CD4+ T cells sorted from blood. According to the study, the label for this sample's cell subset or site signals: CD45RA+ positively selected. All receptors come from a man aged 25 to 40 in good health.

This chain links TRBV27 with TRBJ2-1; 11 nucleotides line up with TRBD2. With V trimmed by 8 bases and J by 1 base, 7 bases remained unmatched. Germline V lookup: CDR1 MNHEY, CDR2 SMNVEV (reference sequence). This CDR3 is built from 16 residues. The CDR3 reads CASGIAGGLSYNEQFF. The CDR3 coding sequence is TGTGCCAGCGGAATAGCGGGAGGGTTATCCTACAATGAGCAGTTCTTC.

This chain uses TRBV11-3 with TRBJ2-2; D ambiguous. V lost 7 bases and J lost 6, with 9 bases in between. This CDR3 region has 12 residues. Germline V gene data show CDR1 as SGHNT and CDR2 as YENEEA. CDR3 DNA: TGTGCCAGCACCCTCGGATCCGGGGAGCTGTTTTTT. Translation: CASTLGSGELFF. The full variable domain, its missing parts supplied by reference TRBV11-3 and TRBJ2-2, is EAGVVQSPRYKIIEKKQPVAFWCNPISGHNTLYWYLQNLGQGPELLIRYENEEAVDDSQLPKDRFSAERLKGVDSTLKIQPAELGDSAVYLCASTLGSGELFFGEGSRLTVL.

This chain joins TRBV7-8 and TRBJ2-3; TRBD2 matches at 7 bases. Germline-derived CDR1 and CDR2 are SGHVS and FQNEAQ. This CDR3 contains 15 residues. With V trimmed by 2 bases and J by 4 bases, 6 bases remained unmatched. The CDR3 region is CASSLNAGVADTQYF. For the CDR3, the DNA is TGTGCCAGCAGCTTAAATGCGGGAGTGGCAGATACGCAGTATTTT.

Remarks on this clone: A read error may produce the germline difference seen at one junction end. The V gene is TRBV7-7, the J gene TRBJ2-5, with TRBD2 matching over 7 bases. The germline V gene has CDR1 SSHAT and CDR2 FNYEAQ (reference sequence). This CDR3 is 14 amino acids long. In DNA, the CDR3 is TGTGCTAGCAGCGGGGTGGGCCCCCAAGAGACCCAGTACTTC. It specifies CASSGVGPQETQYF.

This clone has just one count. V usage is TRBV28 and J usage is TRBJ2-7; maybe TRBD2 (6 bases). The CDR3 loop spans 15 amino acids. Germline V lookup: CDR1 MDHEN, CDR2 SYDVKM. V lost 7 bases and J 3 bases, leaving 19 bases between the germline ends. CDR3 sequence: CASKSRLGDIYEQYF. The CDR3 nucleotides read TGTGCCAGCAAGTCGAGACTAGGCGATATCTACGAGCAGTACTTC.

The J gene is TRBJ2-7, the V gene TRBV19, with TRBD1 matching over 9 bases. Germline V gene data show CDR1 as LNHDA and CDR2 as SQIVND (reference sequence). V gave up 5 bases and J gave up 4 bases; unmatched junction bases: 12. The CDR3 extends over 16 amino acids. This CDR3 is CASSRPAGQGLYEQYF. CDR3 DNA sequence: TGTGCCAGTAGTCGCCCCGCCGGACAGGGGTTATACGAGCAGTACTTC.

V usage is TRBV7-2 and J usage is TRBJ1-1; 7 nucleotides line up with TRBD1. From germline, CDR1 is SGHTA and CDR2 FQGNSA. Germline trimming cut 6 bases from V and 5 bases from J; bases unmatched to any gene: 6. The CDR3 spans 13 residues. The CDR3 DNA reads TGTGCCAGCAGGGAAAAGGGGGCTACTGAAGCTTTCTTT. It specifies CASREKGATEAFF.

This clone was picked up one time. The chain combines TRBV7-2 with TRBJ2-5, with TRBD2 identical over 7 bases. With 1 base clipped from V and 4 bases from J, the junction kept 9 bases outside the gene matches. This CDR3 region has 16 residues. The germline CDR1 and CDR2 sequences are SGHTA and FQGNSA. Written as DNA, the CDR3 is TGTGCCAGCAGCTTAGGTGTTTCTCCGGGGGGAGAGACCCAGTACTTC. Translating it yields CASSLGVSPGGETQYF.

V is TRBV2 and J is TRBJ2-7; TRBD2 might be the D (6 bases). V lost 7 bases to trimming and J lost 3 bases, with 13 bases between them. The CDR3 is made up of 13 amino acids. Germline CDR1 SNHLY, CDR2 FYNNEI. The CDR3 protein is CASTLARGYEQYF. Written as DNA, the CDR3 is TGTGCCAGCACCCTTGCGCGGGGCTACGAGCAGTACTTC. Using reference TRBV2 and TRBJ2-7 for the parts outside the CDR3, the full variable domain is EPEVTQTPSHQVTQMGQEVILRCVPISNHLYFYWYRQILGQKVEFLVSFYNNEISEKSEIFDDQFSVERPDGSNFTLKIRSTKLEDSAMYFCASTLARGYEQYFGPGTRLTVT.

This clone was picked up one time. At the DNA level, this CDR3 is encoded by other sequences in the same sample as well. The CDR3 spells CASSFGTANYGYTF. Written as DNA, the CDR3 is TGTGCCAGCAGCTTCGGGACAGCAAACTATGGCTACACCTTC. V usage is TRBV11-2 and J usage is TRBJ1-2, with 7 bases aligning to TRBD1. The CDR3 contains 14 residues. Germline CDR1 and CDR2: SGHAT and FQNNGV. V was clipped by 3 bases and J by 2 bases; unmatched bases: 3.

This chain links TRBV9 with TRBJ2-5; 7 bases line up with TRBD1. Germline trimming cut 2 bases from V and 9 bases from J; bases unmatched to any gene: 7. The CDR3 sequence is 13 residues long. Germline V CDR1 and CDR2: SGDLS, YYNGEE. The CDR3 bases are TGTGCCAGCAGCGTCGGACAGGAGTTGGCCCAGTACTTC. It yields the protein CASSVGQELAQYF.

This chain joins TRBV7-9 and TRBJ2-1, with 9 positions matching TRBD1. This CDR3 comprises 15 residues. Trimming at V came to 4 bases and at J to 4 bases, leaving 5 bases not matched to a gene. Germline V gene data show CDR1 as SEHNR and CDR2 as FQNEAQ (reference sequence). The CDR3 DNA sequence: TGTGCCAGCAGCTGGAGCGGGACAGGGTACAATGAGCAGTTCTTC. As protein: CASSWSGTGYNEQFF.

V and J are TRBV5-1 and TRBJ2-3; weak D call: TRBD2 (5 bases). CDR3 length: 13 residues. V lost 5 bases and J lost 3, with 10 bases in between. Looked up from germline, CDR1 is SGHRS and CDR2 is YFSETQ. CDR3 sequence reads: CASSFWETDTQYF. CDR3 nucleotide sequence: TGCGCCAGCAGTTTCTGGGAGACAGATACGCAGTATTTT.

V and J are TRBV11-2 and TRBJ1-1; D unclear. CDR3 length: 14 residues. Trimming removed 2 bases from V and 1 base from J, with 8 bases in between. Germline V gene sequence: CDR1 SGHAT, CDR2 FQNNGV. The CDR3 reads CASSLNQKNTEAFF. The CDR3 DNA is TGTGCCAGCAGCTTAAATCAGAAGAACACTGAAGCTTTCTTT.

This chain connects TRBV11-2 to TRBJ2-7, with 9 bases aligning to TRBD1. This CDR3 is 12 amino acids long. Trimming took 5 bases from V and 7 from J; bases not matched to a gene: 3. Germline V gene data show CDR1 as SGHAT and CDR2 as FQNNGV. Here the CDR3 reads CASSTGTGEQYF. The CDR3 nucleotides read TGTGCCAGCAGCACCGGGACAGGGGAGCAGTACTTC.

The V gene is TRBV2, the J gene TRBJ1-1; D is unclear. The germline V gene encodes CDR1 SNHLY and CDR2 FYNNEI. V gave up 4 bases and J gave up 7 bases, with 10 bases separating them. This CDR3 contains 12 residues. The CDR3 nucleotides are TGTGCCAGCAGTGGGACTGGGTATGAAGCTTTCTTT. Translation gives CASSGTGYEAFF.

About this clone: Within the sample, other DNA sequences also encode this same CDR3. The rearrangement links TRBV10-3 to TRBJ2-1; 7 nucleotides agree with TRBD1. Germline V gene sequence: CDR1 ENHRY, CDR2 SYGVKD. There are 13 residues in the CDR3. The trim removed 2 bases at V and 5 bases at J, leaving 0 bases unmatched. The CDR3 DNA reads TGTGCCATCAGTGAGACAGGGGACAATGAGCAGTTCTTC. Its protein is CAISETGDNEQFF.

The rearrangement uses TRBV30 and TRBJ2-2; D gene unclear. Trimming took off 2 bases at V and 4 bases at J, with 20 bases between the two ends. CDR1 GTSNPN and CDR2 SVGIG come from the germline V gene (reference sequence). This CDR3 is built from 17 residues. DNA of the CDR3: TGTGCCTGGAGTCCGACCTTCAAACAGCAGTCCACCGGGGAGCTGTTTTTT. The encoded protein is CAWSPTFKQQSTGELFF.

The J gene is TRBJ2-7, the V gene TRBV5-1; 7 nucleotides agree with TRBD1. The CDR3 extends over 12 amino acids. Germline V gene lookup returns CDR1 SGHRS and CDR2 YFSETQ. The V segment lost 4 bases and the J segment 5 bases; nucleotides outside the gene matches: 3. In DNA form, the CDR3 reads TGCGCCAGCAGCAAGACAGGGCACGAGCAGTACTTC. Translation: CASSKTGHEQYF.

The V and J genes are TRBV19 and TRBJ2-1; tentatively, D is TRBD2 (7 bases). V lost 5 bases and J lost 2, with 13 bases in between. CDR1 and CDR2 from the germline V gene are LNHDA and SQIVND (reference sequence). The CDR3 covers 15 residues. This CDR3 reads CASSWEGEPYNEQFF. DNA of the CDR3: TGTGCCAGTAGTTGGGAGGGGGAACCCTACAATGAGCAGTTCTTC. Combining the CDR3 with reference TRBV19 and TRBJ2-1 gives the whole variable domain DGGITQSPKYLFRKEGQNVTLSCEQNLNHDAMYWYRQDPGQGLRLIYYSQIVNDFQKGDIAEGYSVSREKKESFPLTVTSAQKNPTAFYLCASSWEGEPYNEQFFGPGTRLTVL.

The chain uses TRBV18 and TRBJ2-3; 9 bases line up with TRBD2. Trimming took 5 bases from V and 6 from J; bases not matched to a gene: 18. CDR3 length: 18 amino acids. Germline loops: CDR1 KGHSH, CDR2 LQKENI. The CDR3 here is CASSSLIAGVISPDTQYF. In nucleotides, the CDR3 is TGTGCCAGCTCATCACTAATAGCGGGAGTTATTTCGCCGGATACGCAGTATTTT.

The CDR3 nucleotides are TGTGCCAGCAGCCAAGAGGGGACGGGGACCCAGTACTTC. Protein product: CASSQEGTGTQYF. V is TRBV14 and J is TRBJ2-5; D might be TRBD1 or TRBD2, each matching 5 bases. V shed 0 bases and J shed 7 bases, with 9 bases lying between them. The CDR3 consists of 13 residues. Germline values: CDR1 SGHDN, CDR2 FVKESK.

The table lists this clone with a count of one. The gene calls are TRBV28 and TRBJ2-1, with a tentative D call TRBD2 (6 bases). The CDR3 is 14 amino acids. Deletions cut 5 bases from V and 7 bases from J, with 15 bases between. Germline CDR1 and CDR2: MDHEN and SYDVKM. Written as DNA, the CDR3 is TGTGCCAGCAGTCCCTGGACTACCGAGAATGAGCAGTTCTTC. It specifies CASSPWTTENEQFF. Looking up the rest from reference TRBV28 and TRBJ2-1 gives the full variable domain: DVKVTQSSRYLVKRTGEKVFLECVQDMDHENMFWYRQDPGLGLRLIYFSYDVKMKEKGDIPEGYSVSREKKERFSLILESASTNQTSMYLCASSPWTTENEQFFGPGTRLTVL.

The chain links TRBV14 to TRBJ2-5; 13 positions agree with TRBD2. The germline V gene has CDR1 SGHDN and CDR2 FVKESK. The trim removed 2 bases at V and 2 bases at J, leaving 8 bases unmatched. The CDR3 length is 18 residues. The CDR3 coding sequence is TGTGCCAGCAGCCAATGGACTAGCGGGAGTTTGGGGCAAGAGACCCAGTACTTC. This encodes CASSQWTSGSLGQETQYF.